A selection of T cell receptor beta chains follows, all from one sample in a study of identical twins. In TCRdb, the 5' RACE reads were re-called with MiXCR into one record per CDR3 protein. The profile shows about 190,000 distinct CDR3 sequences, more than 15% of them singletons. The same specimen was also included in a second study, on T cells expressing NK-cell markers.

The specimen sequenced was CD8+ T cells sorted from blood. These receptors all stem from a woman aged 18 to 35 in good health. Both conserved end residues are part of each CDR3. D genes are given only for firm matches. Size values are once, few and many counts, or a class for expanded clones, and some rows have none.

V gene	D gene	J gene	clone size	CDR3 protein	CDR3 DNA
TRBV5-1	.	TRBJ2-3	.	CASSLGGAPPTDTQYF	TGCGCCAGCAGCTTGGGAGGGGCCCCTCCCACAGATACGCAGTATTTT
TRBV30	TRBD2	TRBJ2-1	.	CAWVAGHNEQFF	TGTGCCTGGGTAGCGGGGCACAATGAGCAGTTCTTC
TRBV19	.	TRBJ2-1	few	CASSSTGSGYNEQFF	TGTGCCAGTAGTAGCACAGGAAGCGGGTACAATGAGCAGTTCTTC
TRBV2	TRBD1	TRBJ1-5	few	CASSDSRGLSNQPQHF	TGTGCCAGCAGCGATAGTAGGGGGCTTAGCAATCAGCCCCAGCATTTT
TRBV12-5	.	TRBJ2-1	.	CASGYGDEQFF	TGTGCTAGTGGTTATGGCGATGAGCAGTTCTTC
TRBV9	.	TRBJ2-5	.	CASSVRPGYQGETQYF	TGTGCCAGCAGCGTCCGCCCGGGCTACCAAGGAGAGACCCAGTACTTC
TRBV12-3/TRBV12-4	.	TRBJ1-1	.	CATAGTEAFF	TGTGCCACCGCAGGGACTGAAGCTTTCTTT
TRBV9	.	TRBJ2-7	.	CASSVEGGTPYEQYF	TGTGCCAGCAGCGTAGAAGGGGGGACCCCCTACGAGCAGTACTTC
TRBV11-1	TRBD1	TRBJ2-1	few	CASSLPRDRDRKYNEQFF	TGTGCCAGCAGCTTACCCAGGGACCGGGACAGAAAATACAATGAGCAGTTCTTC
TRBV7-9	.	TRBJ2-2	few	CASSKGSGGELFF	TGTGCCAGCAGCAAAGGGTCGGGCGGGGAGCTGTTTTTT
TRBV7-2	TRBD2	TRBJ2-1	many	CASSLARTSGRFNEQFF	TGTGCCAGCAGCTTAGCCCGAACTAGCGGGCGGTTCAATGAGCAGTTCTTC
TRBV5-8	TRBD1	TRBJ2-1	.	CASSPTGQGPIDEQFF	TGTGCCAGCAGCCCTACTGGACAGGGGCCCATTGATGAGCAGTTCTTC
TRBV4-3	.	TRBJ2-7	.	CASSQELRGGFYEQYF	TGCGCCAGCAGCCAAGAACTCCGTGGGGGGTTCTACGAGCAGTACTTC
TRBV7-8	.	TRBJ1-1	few	CASSLGWLAFF	TGTGCCAGCAGCTTAGGCTGGCTAGCTTTCTTT
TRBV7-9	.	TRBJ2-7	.	CASSLGTPKTYEQYF	TGTGCCAGCAGCTTAGGGACACCTAAAACCTACGAGCAGTACTTC
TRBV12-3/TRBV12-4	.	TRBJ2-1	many	CASSLRGGVGNEQFF	TGTGCCAGCAGTTTAAGGGGCGGGGTGGGAAATGAGCAGTTCTTC
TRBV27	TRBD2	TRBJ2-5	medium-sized	CASSSGGQETQYF	TGTGCCAGCAGTTCGGGGGGGCAAGAGACCCAGTACTTC